Each of the 13 T cell receptor beta chains below was sequenced from the same sample in a study of PD-1 blockade in classical Hodgkin lymphoma. Time point indicated: cycle 4 day 1 (C4D1), after more than five weeks of nivolumab. Patients all relapsed after autologous stem cell transplantation, and there was variation in brentuximab vedotin exposure. Starting with thawed PBMCs, CD4+ T cells were purified by magnetic negative selection. Here immunoSEQ multiplex PCR was the method, and the copy in TCRdb shows in-frame clones only, minus some. The data show under 30,000 clones, about 86% seen once. This sample comprised CD4+ T cells from blood, obtained before the fourth cycle of nivolumab. The receptor set was obtained from a human donor with classical Hodgkin lymphoma.

The chain uses TRBV4-2 and TRBJ2-6; 10 bases match TRBD2. Germline V gene lookup returns CDR1 LGHNA and CDR2 YNFKEQ. The ends lost 1 base at V and 0 bases at J; junction bases unmatched: 12. The CDR3 spans 21 residues. The CDR3 loop is CASSQGSTSGTVLSGANVLTF. DNA for the CDR3: TGTGCCAGCAGCCAAGGGTCCACTAGCGGGACCGTCCTCTCTGGGGCCAACGTCCTGACTTTC.

V is TRBV27 and J is TRBJ1-5; the match to TRBD1 covers 9 bases. V lost 4 bases and J lost 6; bases outside the gene matches: 7. Germline assignment: CDR1 MNHEY and CDR2 SMNVEV (reference sequence). The CDR3 consists of 15 residues. The DNA for the CDR3 is TGTGCCAGCAGTTCGTTGGGACAGGGCACTCAGCCCCAGCATTTT. Residues: CASSSLGQGTQPQHF.

The CDR3 DNA follows: TGTGCCAGTAGTACCCTAGACAGGGGCAACACTGAAGCTTTCTTT. Translation: CASSTLDRGNTEAFF. This chain joins TRBV19 and TRBJ1-1; 8 nucleotides line up with TRBD1. Germline V gives CDR1 LNHDA, CDR2 SQIVND (reference sequence). Losses at the gene ends were 4 bases for V and 2 bases for J; bases not matched to a gene: 6. The CDR3 extends over 15 amino acids.

CDR3 residues: CASSLVFPTGEETQYF. In DNA, the CDR3 is TGTGCCAGCAGCTTAGTATTTCCGACAGGGGAAGAGACCCAGTACTTC. The gene calls are TRBV11-3 and TRBJ2-5, with 8 bases aligning to TRBD1. The ends lost 1 base at V and 3 bases at J; junction bases unmatched: 7. CDR3 length: 16 residues. Germline CDR1 is SGHNT and CDR2 is YENEEA.

This chain links TRBV4-1 with TRBJ2-2, with a tentative D call TRBD1 (5 bases). Trimming stripped 0 bases from V and 2 bases from J, with 13 bases between. The CDR3 runs 17 residues. The germline CDR1 and CDR2 sequences are MGHRA and YSYEKL. The CDR3 reads CASSQETPGANTGELFF. CDR3 bases: TGCGCCAGCAGCCAAGAAACCCCTGGGGCTAACACCGGGGAGCTGTTTTTT.

This clone was seen a single time. This chain uses TRBV6-5 with TRBJ2-7; 7 nucleotides match TRBD1. Losses at the gene ends were 2 bases for V and 1 base for J; bases not matched to a gene: 2. Germline V gene sequence: CDR1 MNHEY, CDR2 SVGAGI. The CDR3 consists of 14 residues. CDR3 coding DNA: TGTGCCAGCAGTTACGGGACAGATTCCTACGAGCAGTACTTC. Translated, it gives CASSYGTDSYEQYF.

The chain joins TRBV29-1 to TRBJ1-1; 8 bases map to TRBD1. V was pared by 6 bases and J by 8 bases, with 5 bases of the junction left unmatched. The CDR3 runs to 11 residues. Germline V gene lookup returns CDR1 SQVTM and CDR2 ANQGSEA. The CDR3: CSVRTGMEAFF. CDR3 in DNA: TGCAGCGTCCGGACAGGGATGGAAGCTTTCTTT.

This chain uses TRBV4-2 with TRBJ2-3; TRBD2 matches at 13 bases. Per the germline V gene, CDR1 is LGHNA and CDR2 is YNFKEQ. The J segment lost 6 bases and the V segment lost 3 bases, leaving 9 bases of the junction unmatched. The CDR3 loop spans 17 amino acids. The CDR3 here is CASSQDGLAGDGDTQYF. The CDR3 bases are TGTGCCAGCAGCCAGGACGGACTAGCGGGAGACGGCGATACGCAGTATTTT.

This clone was seen a single time. The V call is TRBV27, the J call TRBJ1-5, with a tentative D call TRBD1 (6 bases). V lost 6 bases to trimming and J lost 6 bases, with 15 bases between them. The CDR3 has 14 residues. Germline CDR1 reads MNHEY; CDR2 reads SMNVEV (reference sequence). In DNA, the CDR3 is TGTGCCAGCAGCCGAACAGGGTTGGGTCAGCCCCAGCATTTT. This gives the protein CASSRTGLGQPQHF.

The gene calls are TRBV7-2 and TRBJ2-1, with 10 bases aligning to TRBD1. J gave up 4 bases and V 7 bases, and 7 bases lay outside the gene matches. From germline, CDR1 is SGHTA and CDR2 FQGNSA. This CDR3 comprises 15 residues. The CDR3 spells CASTRQGAMYNEQFF. Written as DNA, the CDR3 is TGTGCCAGCACAAGACAGGGGGCTATGTACAATGAGCAGTTCTTC.

This chain joins TRBV15 and TRBJ2-1; TRBD2 aligns across 8 bases. This CDR3 comprises 15 residues. Germline CDR1 reads LNHNV; CDR2 reads YYDKDF (reference sequence). J lost 3 bases, V lost 1 base, and 2 bases had no gene match. CDR3 in DNA: TGTGCCACCAGCAGAGGAGGGACTAGCTACAATGAGCAGTTCTTC. Protein product: CATSRGGTSYNEQFF. Full variable domain (outside the CDR3, taken from reference TRBV15 and TRBJ2-1): DAMVIQNPRYQVTQFGKPVTLSCSQTLNHNVMYWYQQKSSQAPKLLFHYYDKDFNNEADTPDNFQSRRPNTSFCFLDIRSPGLGDTAMYLCATSRGGTSYNEQFFGPGTRLTVL.

This clone came up once. The chain links TRBV18 to TRBJ2-1; 15 bases are shared with TRBD2. V lost 3 bases to trimming and J lost 7 bases; unmatched junction nucleotides: 4. Germline assignment: CDR1 KGHSH and CDR2 LQKENI. This CDR3 region has 16 residues. This chain's CDR3 is CASSPAGLAGGNEQFF. CDR3 in DNA: TGTGCCAGCTCACCGGCGGGACTAGCGGGAGGTAATGAGCAGTTCTTC.

This sequence joins TRBV29-1 and TRBJ1-1; D may be TRBD1 (5 bases). Trimming cost V 1 base and J 9 bases, with 9 bases left between them. The CDR3 has 11 amino acids. CDR1 and CDR2 (germline): SQVTM, ANQGSEA. The CDR3 loop reads CSVEAGEKAFF. The CDR3 region has the DNA TGCAGCGTTGAAGCGGGGGAGAAAGCTTTCTTT.